The 12 T cell receptor beta chains in this list originate from one sample, sequenced in a study of T cells in localized non-small cell lung cancer. The method was immunoSEQ multiplex PCR; TCRdb's version includes in-frame clones alone and lacks a portion of them. The sample consists of roughly 9,900 clones, about 91% of them appearing once. The sample consisted of peripheral blood, taken before any cancer treatment. All receptors derive from a woman between 35 and 75 years old with stage I squamous cell lung carcinoma.

CDR3 sequence reads: CASVGSLNYGYTF. The DNA of the CDR3 is TGTGCCTCCGTGGGCAGCTTAAACTATGGCTACACCTTC. V and J are TRBV28 and TRBJ1-2; D is unclear. The V end lost 11 bases, the J end lost 2 bases, and 15 bases lay between the germline ends. The CDR3 runs to 13 residues. Germline V gene sequence: CDR1 MDHEN, CDR2 SYDVKM.

CDR3 DNA sequence: TGTGCCAGTAGTATAGTGCCGGGGGCAAGAAATGAGCAGTTCTTC. It specifies CASSIVPGARNEQFF. The gene calls are TRBV19 and TRBJ2-1; tentatively, D is TRBD1 or TRBD2 (6 bases each). The CDR3 runs to 15 residues. Deletions cut 1 base from V and 7 bases from J, with 14 bases between. Germline V CDR1 and CDR2: LNHDA, SQIVND (reference sequence).

The chain has TRBV5-1 and TRBJ1-1; 9 nucleotides agree with TRBD1. This CDR3 region has 13 residues. The germline V gene has CDR1 SGHRS and CDR2 YFSETQ. The trim removed 4 bases at V and 6 bases at J, leaving 4 bases unmatched. CDR3 in amino acids: CASSLGTGPEAFF. The CDR3 nucleotides read TGCGCCAGCAGCCTCGGGACAGGGCCTGAAGCTTTCTTT.

The chain has TRBV7-6 and TRBJ1-4; no clear D gene. The CDR3 spans 14 residues. Trimming took off 6 bases at V and 7 bases at J, with 15 bases between the two ends. Germline CDR1 SGHVS, CDR2 FNYEAQ. Here the CDR3 reads CASSSTRGGEKLFF. The CDR3 nucleotides read TGTGCCAGCAGTTCGACACGTGGCGGTGAAAAACTGTTTTTT.

This chain joins TRBV4-2 and TRBJ1-5; no clear D. The CDR3 loop spans 17 amino acids. The germline CDR1 and CDR2 sequences are LGHNA and YNFKEQ. Trimming took 0 bases from V and 1 from J, leaving 13 bases between them. CDR3 sequence reads: CASSQDPSLGSNQPQHF. The CDR3 nucleotides read TGTGCCAGCAGCCAAGATCCGAGCCTAGGGAGCAATCAGCCCCAGCATTTT.

The rearrangement uses TRBV4-2 and TRBJ2-5; maybe TRBD1 (6 bases). Germline V gene sequence: CDR1 LGHNA, CDR2 YNFKEQ. The CDR3 has 15 amino acids. V lost 3 bases and J 0 bases, leaving 11 bases between the germline ends. The CDR3 sequence is CASSQIQGYQETQYF. CDR3 nucleotides: TGTGCCAGCAGCCAGATACAGGGTTACCAAGAGACCCAGTACTTC.

The rearrangement joins TRBV5-1 to TRBJ2-3; D is possibly TRBD2 (5 bases). Trimming removed 8 bases at V and 0 bases at J, with 16 bases between. This CDR3 is 15 amino acids long. CDR1 and CDR2 (germline): SGHRS, YFSETQ. The CDR3 coding sequence is TGCGCCAGTAAGGGAGAGGGCTCTAGCACAGATACGCAGTATTTT. It specifies CASKGEGSSTDTQYF.

The genes are TRBV19 and TRBJ2-7, with D possibly being TRBD2 (6 bases). Trimming pared 3 bases from V and 5 bases from J, leaving 20 bases between. CDR1 is LNHDA, CDR2 SQIVND, per germline (reference sequence). This CDR3 spans 16 amino acids. The CDR3 bases are TGTGCCAGTAGTATCGAGGGGCGGGGCTCAACTAACGAGCAGTACTTC. Translating gives CASSIEGRGSTNEQYF.

CDR3 nucleotide sequence: TGTGCCAGCAGTCGCCAGGGTCGAGGCTCCTACGAGCAGTACTTC. Its translation: CASSRQGRGSYEQYF. This chain uses TRBV6-6 with TRBJ2-7, with a weak D call TRBD1 (5 bases). The CDR3 length is 15 residues. CDR1 and CDR2 from the germline V gene are MNHNY and SVGAGI (reference sequence). V dropped 5 bases and J dropped 0 bases, with 14 bases sitting between them.

The chain joins TRBV19 to TRBJ2-1, with a weak D call TRBD2 (6 bases). This CDR3 spans 13 amino acids. Deletions cut 7 bases from V and 8 bases from J, with 15 bases between. CDR1 is LNHDA and CDR2 is SQIVND in the germline V gene (reference sequence). The CDR3: CASTGDFGHEQFF. DNA of the CDR3: TGTGCCAGTACCGGGGACTTCGGGCATGAGCAGTTCTTC.

The chain recombines TRBV16 with TRBJ1-1; D remains unclear. V gave up 3 bases and J gave up 4 bases, with 15 bases separating them. The CDR3 runs 15 residues. The germline V gene encodes CDR1 KGHSY and CDR2 FQNENV. CDR3 bases: TGTGCCAGCAGCCACGATCCAACGTACCTCACTGAAGCTTTCTTT. This gives the protein CASSHDPTYLTEAFF. The full variable domain, in which reference TRBV16 and TRBJ1-1 provide the parts outside the CDR3, is GEEVAQTPKHLVRGEGQKAKLYCAPIKGHSYVFWYQQVLKNEFKFLISFQNENVFDETGMPKERFSAKCLPNSPCSLEIQATKLEDSAVYFCASSHDPTYLTEAFFGQGTRLTVV.

The V call is TRBV6-1, the J call TRBJ1-1; 8 nucleotides line up with TRBD1. This CDR3 region has 14 residues. Germline values: CDR1 MNHNS, CDR2 SASEGT. V lost 5 bases and J lost 5; bases outside the gene matches: 7. Here the CDR3 reads CASSLQGGGTEAFF. CDR3 bases: TGTGCCAGCAGTTTACAGGGGGGAGGTACTGAAGCTTTCTTT.